This record covers a single T cell receptor (beta chain). This sample is part of a study of blood T cell repertoires in COVID-19. The wider study: Some COVID-19 samples were acute and others convalescent; all came from the United States, Italy and Spain. Sample material is recorded as cDNA or gDNA derived from T cells, B-cell-depleted T cells, or PBMCs.

Original analysis: Cell counts per sample came from amplifying reference gene primers. Sequencing used immunoSEQ multiplex PCR; TCRdb keeps in-frame clones, though not all of them. V and J calls and clone size follow that table, whereas D and trimming were derived from the DNA. The repertoire includes about 180,000 clones, roughly 86% of them detected once, and less than 3.5% sits in the top ten. CDR3 length: 15 residues. Per the germline V gene, CDR1 is MNHEY and CDR2 is SVGAGI. The ends lost 7 bases at V and 5 bases at J; junction bases unmatched: 13. The sequence came from a woman in her 30s with active or convalescent COVID-19. The sequencing input was peripheral blood. The chain is built from TRBV6-5 and TRBJ1-1; 7 bases map to TRBD1. CDR3 amino acids: CASTLQRGRLTEAFF. The CDR3 DNA reads as TGTGCCAGCACCTTACAGAGGGGGCGGCTAACTGAAGCTTTCTTT.